This record looks at one TCR beta chain sequence and its context. Other nucleotide sequences from this sample produce the same CDR3. Original data processing: Nucleated cell number was recorded as an estimate derived from reference gene primer amplification. Produced via immunoSEQ multiplex PCR; TCRdb's table is partial and in-frame only. D and trimming were read from the DNA, whereas the V and J calls and clone size are those reported in that table. The sample comprises approximately 75,000 clones, roughly 88% of which are singletons, and roughly 30% rests with the top ten. This entry comes from a study of blood T cell repertoires in COVID-19. Study overall: The United States, Italy and Spain provided the acute and convalescent COVID-19 samples. The cDNA or gDNA used as material had been derived from T cells, B-cell-depleted T cells, or PBMCs.

CDR1 and CDR2 (germline): SEHNR, FQNEAQ (reference sequence). Trimming removed 2 bases from V and 3 bases from J, with 11 bases in between. The CDR3 has 14 residues. This receptor was obtained from a man in his forties or fifties with acute or convalescent COVID-19. This chain uses TRBV7-9 with TRBJ2-7; maybe TRBD1 (5 bases). Material: peripheral blood. The CDR3 coding sequence is TGTGCCAGCAGCTTAAGCCAGGGTAGCTACGAGCAGTACTTC. Amino acid sequence: CASSLSQGSYEQYF.